This T cell receptor beta chain was obtained from a study of T-cell reconstitution after alpha-beta-depleted transplantation in children. Unique molecular identifiers were incorporated during preparation of the TCRbeta library. TCRdb reprocessed the PCR reads via MiXCR and lists one record per CDR3 protein. Here the sample spans roughly 100,000 distinct CDR3 sequences, roughly 8.4% being singletons. This clonotype was observed many times. CDR3 size: 14 residues. CDR1 and CDR2 (germline): SQVTM, ANQGSEA. V gave up 3 bases and J gave up 10 bases, with 19 bases separating them. The sequences come from PBMCs from the stem cell graft donor, collected from the stem cell graft. The origin of this receptor is a human donor who donated a stem cell graft to a child with congenital amegakaryocytic thrombocytopenia. V and J are TRBV29-1 and TRBJ2-1, with a tentative D call TRBD2 (6 bases). CDR3 sequence reads: CSVEGGGVHFEQFF. The CDR3 DNA reads as TGCAGCGTTGAGGGCGGAGGGGTCCATTTCGAGCAGTTCTTC.